The next 9 T cell receptor beta chains were all read from a single sample in a study of CD8+ T cells in alopecia areata (dated by TCRdb to between 2017 and 2018). The time point label, as the study defines it: more than 3 weeks on oral tofacitinib. The treatment or condition label here, explained by the study, means: oral pan-JAK inhibitor, 5-10 mg twice daily. The library was prepared using the immunoSEQ multiplex PCR assay. For TCR sequencing, RNA was extracted from every sample and reverse transcribed into cDNA to serve as template. TCRdb provides this immuneACCESS table in a form limited to in-frame rearrangements. Some clones are lacking; in checked studies, under half of them reflect an unresolved V gene, and why the rest are absent is not known. The sample profile shows 100,000 to 150,000 clones; over 60% of them were found once. The ten largest make up around 5.7% of the sample. Source: CD4+ T cells sorted from blood, taken at week 4, from a patient treated with tofacitinib. These receptors all come from a human donor with alopecia areata.

V and J are TRBV29-1 and TRBJ2-3; 8 nucleotides line up with TRBD2. Unmatched junction bases numbered 2, after V lost 4 bases and J lost 2 bases. The CDR3 runs 13 residues. Germline V gives CDR1 SQVTM, CDR2 ANQGSEA. The DNA of the CDR3 is TGCAGCGTTGCTAGCGGGTCCACAGATACGCAGTATTTT. Translation gives CSVASGSTDTQYF.

The chain uses TRBV5-1 and TRBJ2-2; D possibly corresponds to TRBD1 (6 bases). Looked up from germline, CDR1 is SGHRS and CDR2 is YFSETQ. Trimming cost V 4 bases and J 7 bases, with 14 bases left between them. The CDR3 has 14 amino acids. CDR3 protein: CASSQQGFDGELFF. In DNA, the CDR3 is TGCGCCAGCAGCCAACAGGGATTTGACGGGGAGCTGTTTTTT.

The CDR3 sequence is CASSLAGDYGYTF. The CDR3 coding sequence is TGCGCCAGCAGCTTGGCAGGGGACTATGGCTACACCTTC. This sequence joins TRBV5-1 and TRBJ1-2; the D gene is possibly TRBD1 (6 bases). V was trimmed by 0 bases and J by 3 bases, leaving 6 bases between them. Germline V CDR1 and CDR2: SGHRS, YFSETQ. This CDR3 contains 13 residues.

The rearrangement joins TRBV2 to TRBJ2-3, with TRBD1 matching over 7 bases. The CDR3 runs 13 residues. J was trimmed by 4 bases and V by 6 bases; bases with no gene match: 4. Germline values: CDR1 SNHLY, CDR2 FYNNEI. The CDR3 loop is CASRDTGADTQYF. The CDR3 coding sequence is TGTGCCAGCAGGGACACAGGGGCAGATACGCAGTATTTT.

This clone was seen only a few times. This chain joins TRBV5-1 and TRBJ2-7; 8 bases line up with TRBD1. Germline loops: CDR1 SGHRS, CDR2 YFSETQ. With 4 bases clipped from V and 5 bases from J, the junction kept 8 bases outside the gene matches. This CDR3 is built from 14 residues. The CDR3 region has the DNA TGCGCCAGCAGCAAGACAGGGGCGCTCGACGAGCAGTACTTC. This gives the protein CASSKTGALDEQYF.

J is TRBJ2-3 and V is TRBV6-5, with D unresolved. There are 12 residues in the CDR3. Trimming left V 5 bases short and J 4 bases short, with 7 bases between. The germline CDR1 and CDR2 sequences are MNHEY and SVGAGI. The CDR3 nucleotides are TGTGCCAGCAGTGGCGTATCAGATACGCAGTATTTT. Its translation: CASSGVSDTQYF.

The J gene is TRBJ1-2, the V gene TRBV5-6, with D hard to call. The CDR3 extends over 13 amino acids. V dropped 4 bases and J dropped 3 bases, with 10 bases sitting between them. The germline V gene encodes CDR1 SGHDT and CDR2 YYEEEE. The CDR3 region has the DNA TGTGCCAGCAGCCCCGGTCGATACTATGGCTACACCTTC. It codes for CASSPGRYYGYTF.

The rearrangement uses TRBV9 and TRBJ2-3; D is unclear. Germline V CDR1 and CDR2: SGDLS, YYNGEE. V shed 4 bases and J shed 5 bases, with 11 bases lying between them. This CDR3 is 13 amino acids long. The CDR3 region is CASSTRLGDTQYF. CDR3 DNA: TGTGCCAGCAGCACCCGGTTGGGAGATACGCAGTATTTT.

The table lists this clone with a few counts. The chain recombines TRBV14 with TRBJ2-3, with unresolved D. This CDR3 has 11 residues. V lost 3 bases to trimming and J lost 4 bases, with 2 bases between them. Germline CDR1 is SGHDN and CDR2 is FVKESK. The CDR3 DNA reads TGTGCCAGCAGCCAGGCAGATACGCAGTATTTT. Its translation: CASSQADTQYF.